This TCR beta chain was captured by sequencing in a study of metastatic and nonmetastatic thyroid tumors. Findings and caveats of the study: Compared with benign nodules, malignant thyroid tumors were reported to have significantly higher TCR beta diversity in both blood and tumor.

Through MiXCR, TCRdb re-clonotyped the PCR reads. The sample has about 70,000 clones, more than 15% seen once. The CDR3 has 14 amino acids. The V gene end was trimmed by 6 bases and the J gene end by 7 bases; junction bases not matched to a gene: 9. About this clone: Its antigen is as yet unknown.

All patients were untreated before thyroid surgery. The V and J genes are TRBV12-3 or TRBV12-4 and TRBJ2-1; TRBD1 matches at 7 bases. Material: blood. This receptor was identified in a female donor with papillary thyroid cancer or a benign thyroid nodule (not recorded which). Some clones in this sample may be carry-over from other donors' samples. The chain's CDR3 is CASSPKDRRNEQFF. DNA for the CDR3: TGTGCCAGCAGCCCAAAGGACAGGCGGAATGAGCAGTTCTTC.